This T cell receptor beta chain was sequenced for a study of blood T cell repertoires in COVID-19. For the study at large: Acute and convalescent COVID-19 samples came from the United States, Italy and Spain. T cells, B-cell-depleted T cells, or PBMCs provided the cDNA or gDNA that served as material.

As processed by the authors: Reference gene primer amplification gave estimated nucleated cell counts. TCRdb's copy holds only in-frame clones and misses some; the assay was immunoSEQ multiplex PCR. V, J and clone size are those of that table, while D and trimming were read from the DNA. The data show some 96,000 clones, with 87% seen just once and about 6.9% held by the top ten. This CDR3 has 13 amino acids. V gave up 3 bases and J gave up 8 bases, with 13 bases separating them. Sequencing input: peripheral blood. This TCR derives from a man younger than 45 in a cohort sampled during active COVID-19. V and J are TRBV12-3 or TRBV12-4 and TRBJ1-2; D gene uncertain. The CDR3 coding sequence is TGTGCCAGCAGTTTTGAGGGAGGGTCCGGCTACACCTTC. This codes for CASSFEGGSGYTF.